This TCR beta chain was sequenced during a study of T cell changes during pregnancy in multiple sclerosis. Generated by immunoSEQ multiplex PCR, the TCRdb table keeps only in-frame clones and is missing some. The table includes 90,000 to 100,000 clones, 85% to 95% detected once. Trimming cost V 5 bases and J 0 bases; bases outside gene matches: 5. The CDR3 extends over 17 amino acids. Germline V gene lookup returns CDR1 SNHLY and CDR2 FYNNEI. The specimen was peripheral blood, collected in the third trimester of pregnancy. This TCR was sampled from a female donor with multiple sclerosis, enrolled in a pregnancy study. The chain couples TRBV2 to TRBJ2-5, with 14 bases matching TRBD2. This chain's CDR3 is CASSFRLAGGHQETQYF. The DNA for the CDR3 is TGTGCCAGCAGTTTCAGACTAGCGGGAGGGCACCAAGAGACCCAGTACTTC. Filled out from reference TRBV2 and TRBJ2-5, the complete variable domain reads EPEVTQTPSHQVTQMGQEVILRCVPISNHLYFYWYRQILGQKVEFLVSFYNNEISEKSEIFDDQFSVERPDGSNFTLKIRSTKLEDSAMYFCASSFRLAGGHQETQYFGPGTRLLVL.